The entry that follows covers one T cell receptor (beta chain) sequence. The data stem from a study of control samples from healthy donors and cancer patients. The V segment lost 4 bases and the J segment 4 bases; nucleotides outside the gene matches: 13. CDR3 length: 17 amino acids. Germline CDR1 reads SNHLY; CDR2 reads FYNNEI. Produced via immunoSEQ multiplex PCR; TCRdb's table is partial and in-frame only. The table has approximately 100,000 clones, less than 95% seen once. This sequence joins TRBV2 and TRBJ1-1, with 9 bases lining up with TRBD1. Source material: blood. This receptor was obtained from a woman aged 18-35 years in good health. The CDR3 DNA sequence: TGTGCCAGCAGTGTCGAGGTGGGGGGGACAGGGCGCACTGAAGCTTTCTTT. Encoded protein: CASSVEVGGTGRTEAFF.